What follows are 16 T cell receptor beta chains derived from one specimen sequenced in a study of cytomegalovirus exposure and HLA in healthy donors. The study ran its PCR with 60 Vbeta and 13 Jbeta primers. Generated by immunoSEQ multiplex PCR, the TCRdb table keeps only in-frame clones and is missing some. In the table there are roughly 150,000 clones, 75% of which are singletons. The specimen was PBMCs. The receptors were gathered from a woman between 50 and 59 years old in good health and CMV-seropositive.

This clone appeared a single time. Within the sample, other DNA sequences also encode this same CDR3. V usage is TRBV19 and J usage is TRBJ1-2, with D perhaps TRBD1 (6 bases). Germline values: CDR1 LNHDA, CDR2 SQIVND (reference sequence). CDR3 length: 14 amino acids. Trimming cost V 2 bases and J 4 bases, with 11 bases left between them. Written as DNA, the CDR3 is TGTGCCAGTAGTATACAGGGGTTGGGCTATGGCTACACCTTC. This translates into CASSIQGLGYGYTF.

This chain links TRBV2 with TRBJ1-2, with D unresolved. The CDR3 spans 16 residues. V lost 5 bases and J 5 bases, leaving 21 bases between the germline ends. Per the germline V gene, CDR1 is SNHLY and CDR2 is FYNNEI. The CDR3 DNA sequence: TGTGCCAGCAGTCGAGCCGAGCAGGCGACCCTTTATGGCTACACCTTC. This translates into CASSRAEQATLYGYTF.

V usage is TRBV5-1 and J usage is TRBJ2-3; TRBD2 agrees at 15 bases. The germline V gene encodes CDR1 SGHRS and CDR2 YFSETQ. The CDR3 totals 17 residues. The ends lost 4 bases at V and 2 bases at J; junction bases unmatched: 5. The CDR3 region has the DNA TGCGCCAGCAGCCCAGGACTAGCGGGGGGGTTCACAGATACGCAGTATTTT. The encoded protein is CASSPGLAGGFTDTQYF.

The CDR3 here is CSVEDGRGGGWTF. CDR3 coding DNA: TGCAGCGTTGAAGATGGGAGGGGAGGGGGGTGGACCTTC. The chain recombines TRBV29-1 with TRBJ1-2; TRBD1 might be the D (6 bases). The V gene lost 0 bases and the J gene lost 14 bases, with 19 bases spanning the gap. CDR3 length equals 13 residues. Germline-derived CDR1 and CDR2 are SQVTM and ANQGSEA.

V gene TRBV6-5 combines with J gene TRBJ1-1; possibly TRBD1 for D (5 bases). The germline V and J ends were trimmed by 3 bases and 8 bases, with 19 bases remaining between them. CDR3 length: 15 residues. The germline gives CDR1 MNHEY, CDR2 SVGAGI. The CDR3 sequence: CASSYNDKGKKEAFF. In DNA, the CDR3 is TGTGCCAGCAGTTATAACGACAAGGGGAAGAAGGAAGCTTTCTTT.

The J gene is TRBJ2-1, the V gene TRBV13; D gene uncertain. CDR3 size: 14 residues. The V gene lost 3 bases and the J gene lost 4 bases, with 10 bases spanning the gap. Germline V lookup: CDR1 PRHDT, CDR2 FYEKMQ (reference sequence). CDR3 loop: CASSFDSQYNEQFF. The CDR3 nucleotides are TGTGCCAGCAGCTTTGACTCCCAGTACAATGAGCAGTTCTTC.

The chain carries TRBV7-2 and TRBJ1-2, with a tentative D call TRBD1 (5 bases). CDR3 length equals 14 residues. Germline V CDR1 and CDR2: SGHTA, FQGNSA. V lost 5 bases, J lost 4 bases, and 14 bases lay in between. The CDR3 DNA reads as TGTGCCAGCAGCCCCAGGACACTGCCCTATGGCTACACCTTC. Residues: CASSPRTLPYGYTF. Supplemented by reference TRBV7-2 and TRBJ1-2, the full variable domain reads GAGVSQSPSNKVTEKGKDVELRCDPISGHTALYWYRQSLGQGLEFLIYFQGNSAPDKSGLPSDRFSAERTGGSVSTLTIQRTQQEDSAVYLCASSPRTLPYGYTFGSGTRLTVV.

The chain is built from TRBV11-1 and TRBJ1-1; no definite D call. The CDR3 contains 14 residues. Germline CDR1 is SGHAT and CDR2 is FQDESV (reference sequence). V lost 5 bases and J lost 1, with 11 bases in between. DNA for the CDR3: TGTGCCAGCAGCGCGGGCTTATCGAACACTGAAGCTTTCTTT. Translation: CASSAGLSNTEAFF.

The V gene is TRBV7-6, the J gene TRBJ1-5, with 11 bases fitting TRBD1. V lost 5 bases and J lost 3; bases outside the gene matches: 3. Germline V gene sequence: CDR1 SGHVS, CDR2 FNYEAQ. The CDR3 sequence is 15 residues long. The CDR3 bases are TGTGCCAGCAGCCCCGGACAGGGGGCCAATCAGCCCCAGCATTTT. Translating it yields CASSPGQGANQPQHF.

V gene TRBV7-8 combines with J gene TRBJ2-1, with 10 bases matching TRBD2. Germline loops: CDR1 SGHVS, CDR2 FQNEAQ. The V segment lost 3 bases and the J segment 3 bases; nucleotides outside the gene matches: 5. The CDR3 totals 16 residues. Here the CDR3 DNA reads TGTGCCAGCAGCTTCTCTGAGCGGGGGGGCTACAATGAGCAGTTCTTC. Its translation: CASSFSERGGYNEQFF. The variable domain in full, with the rest retrieved from reference TRBV7-8 and TRBJ2-1, is GAGVSQSPRYKVAKRGQDVALRCDPISGHVSLFWYQQALGQGPEFLTYFQNEAQLDKSGLPSDRFFAERPEGSVSTLKIQRTQQEDSAVYLCASSFSERGGYNEQFFGPGTRLTVL.

CDR3 nucleotides: TGTGCCACCAGCCAACGGGCGGGCTCCACCGGGGAGCTGTTTTTT. This gives the protein CATSQRAGSTGELFF. The chain joins TRBV15 to TRBJ2-2; the D gene is possibly TRBD2 (5 bases). CDR3 length equals 15 residues. Germline V gene lookup returns CDR1 LNHNV and CDR2 YYDKDF (reference sequence). The V gene lost 5 bases and the J gene lost 4 bases, with 14 bases spanning the gap.

The CDR3 reads CASSTRQGSTDTQYF. CDR3 DNA: TGTGCCAGCAGCACGCGACAGGGTAGCACAGATACGCAGTATTTT. The chain joins TRBV7-9 to TRBJ2-3; 7 bases line up with TRBD1. This CDR3 contains 15 residues. V lost 5 bases to trimming and J lost 0 bases; unmatched junction nucleotides: 5. Germline CDR1 SEHNR, CDR2 FQNEAQ (reference sequence).

This rearrangement joins TRBV5-1 to TRBJ1-6, with 8 bases matching TRBD1. Trimming removed 3 bases from V and 14 bases from J; junction bases left unmatched: 13. The CDR3 sequence is 15 residues long. Germline CDR1 reads SGHRS; CDR2 reads YFSETQ. The CDR3 sequence is CASSSQPGQGGSLHF. CDR3 in DNA: TGCGCCAGCAGCTCCCAACCCGGACAGGGAGGCTCCCTCCACTTT.

The chain links TRBV19 to TRBJ2-2; 7 bases agree with TRBD1. The V gene end was trimmed by 4 bases and the J gene end by 0 bases; junction bases not matched to a gene: 5. CDR1 LNHDA and CDR2 SQIVND come from the germline V gene (reference sequence). CDR3 length: 16 residues. CDR3 protein: CASSKGADPNTGELFF. The CDR3 region has the DNA TGTGCCAGTAGTAAGGGGGCAGATCCGAACACCGGGGAGCTGTTTTTT. Full variable domain (rest looked up from reference TRBV19 and TRBJ2-2): DGGITQSPKYLFRKEGQNVTLSCEQNLNHDAMYWYRQDPGQGLRLIYYSQIVNDFQKGDIAEGYSVSREKKESFPLTVTSAQKNPTAFYLCASSKGADPNTGELFFGEGSRLTVL.

The rearrangement joins TRBV2 to TRBJ2-7; weak D call: TRBD1 (6 bases). In germline, CDR1 is SNHLY, CDR2 FYNNEI. V lost 7 bases and J 0 bases, leaving 13 bases between the germline ends. The CDR3 consists of 14 residues. The CDR3 DNA sequence: TGTGCCAGCAAAGGACAGAGGAGCTCCTACGAGCAGTACTTC. It yields the protein CASKGQRSSYEQYF. Using reference TRBV2 and TRBJ2-7 for the parts outside the CDR3, the full variable domain is EPEVTQTPSHQVTQMGQEVILRCVPISNHLYFYWYRQILGQKVEFLVSFYNNEISEKSEIFDDQFSVERPDGSNFTLKIRSTKLEDSAMYFCASKGQRSSYEQYFGPGTRLTVT.

The V and J genes are TRBV7-6 and TRBJ1-1; tentatively, D is TRBD1 (6 bases). In germline, CDR1 is SGHVS, CDR2 FNYEAQ. V lost 5 bases and J 1 base, leaving 20 bases between the germline ends. The CDR3 consists of 17 residues. The CDR3 DNA sequence: TGTGCCAGCAGCGCAGCCCGGACAGCCATCAAGAACACTGAAGCTTTCTTT. Its translation: CASSAARTAIKNTEAFF. Variable domain in full (rest from reference TRBV7-6 and TRBJ1-1): GAGVSQSPRYKVTKRGQDVALRCDPISGHVSLYWYRQALGQGPEFLTYFNYEAQQDKSGLPNDRFSAERPEGSISTLTIQRTEQRDSAMYRCASSAARTAIKNTEAFFGQGTRLTVV.